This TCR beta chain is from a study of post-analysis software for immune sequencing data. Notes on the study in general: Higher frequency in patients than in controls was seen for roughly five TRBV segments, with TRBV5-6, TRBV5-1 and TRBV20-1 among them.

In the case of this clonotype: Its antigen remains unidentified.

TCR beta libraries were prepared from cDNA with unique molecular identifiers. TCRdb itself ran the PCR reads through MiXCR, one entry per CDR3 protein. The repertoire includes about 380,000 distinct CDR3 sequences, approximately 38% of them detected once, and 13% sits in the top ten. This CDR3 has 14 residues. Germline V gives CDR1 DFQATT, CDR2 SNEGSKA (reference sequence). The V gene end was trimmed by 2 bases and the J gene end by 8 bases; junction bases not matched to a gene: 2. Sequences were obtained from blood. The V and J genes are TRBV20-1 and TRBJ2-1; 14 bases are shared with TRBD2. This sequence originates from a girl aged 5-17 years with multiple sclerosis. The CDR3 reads CSARRTSGGYEQFF. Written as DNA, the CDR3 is TGCAGTGCTAGACGGACTAGCGGGGGGTATGAGCAGTTCTTC.